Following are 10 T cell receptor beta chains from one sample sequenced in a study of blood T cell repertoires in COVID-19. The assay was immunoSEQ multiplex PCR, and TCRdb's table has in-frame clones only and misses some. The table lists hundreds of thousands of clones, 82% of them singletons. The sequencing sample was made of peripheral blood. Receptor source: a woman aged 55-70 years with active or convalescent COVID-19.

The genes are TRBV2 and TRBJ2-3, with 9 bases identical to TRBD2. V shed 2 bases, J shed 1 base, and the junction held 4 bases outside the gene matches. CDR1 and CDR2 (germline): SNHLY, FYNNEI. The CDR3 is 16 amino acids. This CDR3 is CASSETSGSGTDTQYF. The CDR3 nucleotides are TGTGCCAGCAGTGAAACTAGCGGGTCGGGCACAGATACGCAGTATTTT. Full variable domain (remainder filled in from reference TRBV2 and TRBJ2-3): EPEVTQTPSHQVTQMGQEVILRCVPISNHLYFYWYRQILGQKVEFLVSFYNNEISEKSEIFDDQFSVERPDGSNFTLKIRSTKLEDSAMYFCASSETSGSGTDTQYFGPGTRLTVL.

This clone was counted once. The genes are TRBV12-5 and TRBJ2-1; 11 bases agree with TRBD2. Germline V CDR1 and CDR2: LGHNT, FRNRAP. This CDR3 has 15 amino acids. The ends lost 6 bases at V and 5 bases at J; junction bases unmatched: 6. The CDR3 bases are TGTGCTAGTGGGCGCGGGACTAGCGGTAACAATGAGCAGTTCTTC. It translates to CASGRGTSGNNEQFF.

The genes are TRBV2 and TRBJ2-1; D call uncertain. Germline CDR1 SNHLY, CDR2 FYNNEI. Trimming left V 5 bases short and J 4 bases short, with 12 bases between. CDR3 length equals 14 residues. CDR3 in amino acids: CASSLWASYNEQFF. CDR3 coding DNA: TGTGCCAGCAGTCTCTGGGCCAGTTACAATGAGCAGTTCTTC.

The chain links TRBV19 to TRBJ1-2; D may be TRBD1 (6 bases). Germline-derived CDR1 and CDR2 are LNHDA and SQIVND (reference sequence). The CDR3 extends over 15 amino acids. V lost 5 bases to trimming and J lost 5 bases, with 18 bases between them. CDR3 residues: CASSDPGQGFYGYTF. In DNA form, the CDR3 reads TGTGCCAGTAGTGACCCGGGACAAGGCTTTTATGGCTACACCTTC.

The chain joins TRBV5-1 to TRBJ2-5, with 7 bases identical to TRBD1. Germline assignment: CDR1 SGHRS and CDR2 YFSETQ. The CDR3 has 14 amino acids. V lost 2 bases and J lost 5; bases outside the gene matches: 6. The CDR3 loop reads CASSFRQGGETQYF. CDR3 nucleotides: TGCGCCAGCAGCTTTAGACAGGGTGGGGAGACCCAGTACTTC.

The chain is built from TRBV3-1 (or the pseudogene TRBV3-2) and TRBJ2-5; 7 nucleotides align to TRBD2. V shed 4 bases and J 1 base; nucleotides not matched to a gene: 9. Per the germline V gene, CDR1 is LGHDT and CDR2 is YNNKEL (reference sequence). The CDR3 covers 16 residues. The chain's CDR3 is CASSRGPSSGQETQYF. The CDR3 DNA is TGTGCCAGCAGCCGGGGCCCGTCTAGCGGCCAAGAGACCCAGTACTTC.

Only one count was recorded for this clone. DNA of the CDR3: TGTGCCTGGAAGGCGGGGAACACTGAAGCTTTCTTT. Its translation is CAWKAGNTEAFF. The gene calls are TRBV30 and TRBJ1-1; no clear D gene. The CDR3 has 12 amino acids. CDR1 is GTSNPN, CDR2 SVGIG, per germline (reference sequence). V was shortened by 4 bases and J by 1 base, with 7 bases between the two germline ends. Based on the CDR3 plus reference TRBV30 and TRBJ1-1, the full variable domain is SQTIHQWPATLVQPVGSPLSLECTVEGTSNPNLYWYRQAAGRGLQLLFYSVGIGQISSEVPQNLSASRPQDRQFILSSKKLLLSDSGFYLCAWKAGNTEAFFGQGTRLTVV.

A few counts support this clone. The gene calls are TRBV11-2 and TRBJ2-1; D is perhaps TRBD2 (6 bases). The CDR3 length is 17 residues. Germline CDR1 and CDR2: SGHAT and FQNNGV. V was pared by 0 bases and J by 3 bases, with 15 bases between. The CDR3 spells CASSLDLRRGYYNEQFF. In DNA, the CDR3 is TGTGCCAGCAGCTTAGATCTTAGGAGGGGTTACTACAATGAGCAGTTCTTC.

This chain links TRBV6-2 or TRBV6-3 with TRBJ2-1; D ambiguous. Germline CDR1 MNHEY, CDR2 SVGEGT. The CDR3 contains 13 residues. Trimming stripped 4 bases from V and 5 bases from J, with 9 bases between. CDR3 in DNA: TGTGCCAGCAGTTCCTTAAATAACAATGAGCAGTTCTTC. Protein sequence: CASSSLNNNEQFF.

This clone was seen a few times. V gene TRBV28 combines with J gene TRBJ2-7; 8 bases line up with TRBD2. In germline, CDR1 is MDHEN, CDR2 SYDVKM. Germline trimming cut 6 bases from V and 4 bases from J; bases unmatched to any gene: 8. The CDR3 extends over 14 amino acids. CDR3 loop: CASSPGTSLYEQYF. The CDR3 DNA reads TGTGCCAGCAGCCCCGGGACTAGTCTGTACGAGCAGTACTTC.